The clone carrying this TCR beta chain was seen a few times. This entry belongs to a study of blood T cell repertoires in COVID-19. Background on the study: The study drew acute and convalescent COVID-19 samples from the United States, Italy and Spain. Sample material is recorded as cDNA or gDNA derived from T cells, B-cell-depleted T cells, or PBMCs.

This CDR3 contains 14 residues. V lost 4 bases, J lost 3 bases, and 3 bases stayed unmatched. Per the germline V gene, CDR1 is LNHDA and CDR2 is SQIVND (reference sequence). Per the original data handling: Counts of nucleated cells, estimated from reference gene primer amplification, were obtained. Sequencing used immunoSEQ multiplex PCR; TCRdb keeps in-frame clones, though not all of them. D and trimming come from the DNA, and the V and J calls and clone size come from that table. The sample holds some 150,000 clones, 65% to 80% seen once. The V and J genes are TRBV19 and TRBJ2-1, with 7 positions matching TRBD2. The TCR originated in a man between 60 and 70 years old with acute or convalescent COVID-19. The sample consisted of peripheral blood. CDR3 bases: TGTGCCAGTAGTAGAAGCGGGGACTACAATGAGCAGTTCTTC. It yields the protein CASSRSGDYNEQFF.